Listed here are 30 T cell receptor beta chains from one sample, sequenced in a study of blood T cell repertoires in COVID-19. TCRdb keeps only in-frame clones here, not all; method: immunoSEQ multiplex PCR. The sample contains a few hundred thousand clones, roughly 90% of which appear only once. Sample: PBMCs or T cells enriched from blood (not recorded which). The receptors stem from a woman aged 25 to 39 who had been exposed to COVID-19.

The gene calls are TRBV19 and TRBJ2-3; 11 nucleotides align to TRBD2. The germline V gene encodes CDR1 LNHDA and CDR2 SQIVND (reference sequence). The length of the CDR3 is 16 residues. V shed 8 bases, J shed 0 bases, and the junction held 7 bases outside the gene matches. The CDR3 bases are TGTGCCAGTGTTAGCGGGAGGGGGACTAGCACAGATACGCAGTATTTT. Its translation is CASVSGRGTSTDTQYF.

This chain connects TRBV10-2 to TRBJ2-7; D is possibly TRBD1 (6 bases). V lost 3 bases, J lost 9 bases, and 12 bases lay in between. The CDR3 has 12 residues. The V gene's germline CDR1 is WSHSY and CDR2 SAAADI. The CDR3: CASSDAQGRQYF. Written as DNA, the CDR3 is TGCGCCAGCAGTGATGCCCAGGGGCGGCAGTACTTC.

J is TRBJ1-2 and V is TRBV10-3; no clear D. V was pared by 2 bases and J by 4 bases, with 11 bases between. The CDR3 totals 14 residues. Germline assignment: CDR1 ENHRY and CDR2 SYGVKD. CDR3 sequence reads: CAISEAGAGYGYTF. CDR3 nucleotides: TGTGCCATCAGTGAGGCCGGCGCGGGCTATGGCTACACCTTC.

The chain combines TRBV9 with TRBJ2-1; D unclear. The germline V and J ends were trimmed by 0 bases and 6 bases, with 16 bases remaining between them. Germline V gives CDR1 SGDLS, CDR2 YYNGEE. There are 16 residues in the CDR3. CDR3 protein: CASSVGGYATGNEQFF. CDR3 nucleotide sequence: TGTGCCAGCAGCGTAGGTGGGTACGCGACGGGCAATGAGCAGTTCTTC.

This chain joins TRBV19 and TRBJ2-5, with 10 nucleotides matching TRBD1. J was trimmed by 4 bases and V by 10 bases; bases with no gene match: 6. The CDR3 is 13 amino acids. Germline V gene data show CDR1 as LNHDA and CDR2 as SQIVND (reference sequence). This CDR3 is CATAGTGVETQYF. The CDR3 DNA reads TGTGCCACCGCGGGGACAGGGGTAGAGACCCAGTACTTC.

V gene TRBV7-6 combines with J gene TRBJ1-2; 7 bases match TRBD1. Per germline, CDR1 SGHVS and CDR2 FNYEAQ. Trimming at V came to 5 bases and at J to 6 bases, leaving 3 bases not matched to a gene. The CDR3 contains 12 residues. In DNA form, the CDR3 reads TGTGCCAGCAGCCCCGGGACAGATGGCTACACCTTC. It is translated as CASSPGTDGYTF.

This clone appeared a single time. This chain joins TRBV5-7 and TRBJ2-2; a possible D gene is TRBD1 (5 bases). TRBV5-7 is annotated as an ORF whose role is uncertain. This CDR3 contains 17 residues. V lost 3 bases and J lost 2, with 17 bases in between. CDR3 loop: CASSSNSGCHNTGELFF. The CDR3 region has the DNA TGTGCCAGCAGCTCCAACTCAGGGTGCCATAACACCGGGGAGCTGTTTTTT.

The J gene is TRBJ1-3, the V gene TRBV29-1; D remains ambiguous. V was trimmed by 5 bases and J by 5 bases, leaving 13 bases between them. CDR3 size: 13 residues. CDR1 is SQVTM, CDR2 ANQGSEA, per germline. The CDR3 loop reads CSVTDGTRNTIYF. The CDR3 DNA sequence: TGCAGCGTTACAGACGGAACCAGAAACACCATATATTTT. The full variable domain, with the rest looked up from reference TRBV29-1 and TRBJ1-3, is SAVISQKPSRDICQRGTSLTIQCQVDSQVTMMFWYRQQPGQSLTLIATANQGSEATYESGFVIDKFPISRPNLTFSTLTVSNMSPEDSSIYLCSVTDGTRNTIYFGEGSWLTVV.

The J gene is TRBJ1-1, the V gene TRBV23-1, with D perhaps TRBD1 (5 bases). TRBV23-1 is identified as an open reading frame with a role that is uncertain. CDR3 length equals 18 residues. The V gene lost 2 bases and the J gene lost 0 bases, with 19 bases spanning the gap. The CDR3 reads CASSQNQARQRLNTEAFF. As DNA, the CDR3 is TGCGCCAGCAGTCAAAATCAGGCCCGACAGAGACTGAACACTGAAGCTTTCTTT.

The chain joins TRBV6-5 to TRBJ2-7; 10 bases line up with TRBD2. This CDR3 region has 15 residues. With V trimmed by 6 bases and J by 3 bases, 8 bases remained unmatched. Germline V gene sequence: CDR1 MNHEY, CDR2 SVGAGI. The CDR3 here is CASSPVAGGIYEQYF. CDR3 in DNA: TGTGCCAGCAGCCCAGTAGCGGGAGGAATCTACGAGCAGTACTTC.

The chain is built from TRBV5-6 and TRBJ2-1; TRBD2 matches 12 bases. J lost 3 bases, V lost 2 bases, and 0 bases had no gene match. CDR1 and CDR2 (germline): SGHDT, YYEEEE. This CDR3 contains 15 residues. The CDR3 bases are TGTGCCAGCAGCTTACTAGCGGGAGGCTACAATGAGCAGTTCTTC. Translated: CASSLLAGGYNEQFF.

The genes are TRBV11-2 and TRBJ1-5; D uncertain. Trimming cost V 0 bases and J 0 bases, with 9 bases left between them. The CDR3 is 16 amino acids. The germline V gene has CDR1 SGHAT and CDR2 FQNNGV. The CDR3, as DNA: TGTGCCAGCAGCTTAGATGGGCCCTATAGCAATCAGCCCCAGCATTTT. Protein: CASSLDGPYSNQPQHF.

The J gene is TRBJ2-5, the V gene TRBV18; D possibly corresponds to TRBD1 (5 bases). Trimming took 2 bases from V and 0 from J, leaving 7 bases between them. Per the germline V gene, CDR1 is KGHSH and CDR2 is LQKENI. There are 14 residues in the CDR3. CDR3 bases: TGTGCCAGCTCACCAAGGGGTGACCAAGAGACCCAGTACTTC. This encodes CASSPRGDQETQYF.

The chain joins TRBV5-1 to TRBJ2-3, with 9 bases fitting TRBD2. The CDR3 loop spans 16 amino acids. Germline assignment: CDR1 SGHRS and CDR2 YFSETQ. The V and J ends lost 0 bases and 4 bases, in that order; junction bases with no gene match: 6. CDR3 residues: CASSLVAGGSADTQYF. The CDR3 DNA follows: TGCGCCAGCAGCTTGGTTGCGGGAGGGTCTGCAGATACGCAGTATTTT.

The chain has TRBV5-6 and TRBJ2-7; no clear D gene. The length of the CDR3 is 13 residues. Per germline, CDR1 SGHDT and CDR2 YYEEEE. Trimming pared 0 bases from V and 2 bases from J, leaving 6 bases between. In DNA form, the CDR3 reads TGTGCCAGCAGCTTGGGGCGGCCCTACGAGCAGTACTTC. This translates into CASSLGRPYEQYF.

This rearrangement joins TRBV2 to TRBJ2-7, with 8 bases lining up with TRBD2. The CDR3 extends over 15 amino acids. Unmatched junction bases numbered 10, after V lost 6 bases and J lost 3 bases. Germline V gene sequence: CDR1 SNHLY, CDR2 FYNNEI. The CDR3 DNA follows: TGTGCCAGCAGCCCCGGGGGGGGTCCTTTCTACGAGCAGTACTTC. It translates to CASSPGGGPFYEQYF.

The V call is TRBV28, the J call TRBJ2-7, with 8 positions matching TRBD2. J gave up 2 bases and V 6 bases, and 6 bases lay outside the gene matches. Germline values: CDR1 MDHEN, CDR2 SYDVKM. The CDR3 runs 14 residues. The CDR3 loop is CASRASGLTYEQYF. CDR3 sequence (DNA): TGTGCCAGCAGGGCTAGCGGGCTTACCTACGAGCAGTACTTC.

Points on this clone: The same CDR3 arises from other DNA sequences in this sample as well. V is TRBV27 and J is TRBJ2-7; 7 bases fit TRBD2. The V gene's germline CDR1 is MNHEY and CDR2 SMNVEV (reference sequence). V lost 6 bases and J lost 0; bases outside the gene matches: 2. The CDR3 is made up of 13 amino acids. Here the CDR3 reads CASSLAGSYEQYF. As DNA, the CDR3 is TGTGCCAGCAGCTTAGCGGGCTCCTACGAGCAGTACTTC.

This chain joins TRBV9 and TRBJ1-5, with 7 bases fitting TRBD1. Germline V gene data show CDR1 as SGDLS and CDR2 as YYNGEE. The CDR3 spans 15 residues. The V segment lost 4 bases and the J segment 6 bases; nucleotides outside the gene matches: 10. The CDR3 bases are TGTGCCAGCAGCCCTCATTTGAGGGGGCTTCAGCCCCAGCATTTT. Protein: CASSPHLRGLQPQHF.

The chain has TRBV28 and TRBJ1-5, with D perhaps matching TRBD1 (6 bases). The germline V gene encodes CDR1 MDHEN and CDR2 SYDVKM. CDR3 size: 18 residues. The V end was cut by 7 bases, the J end by 4 bases, with 26 bases between. The CDR3 here is CASTPDFVGLGGNQPQHF. In DNA form, the CDR3 reads TGTGCCAGCACCCCGGACTTCGTCGGTTTAGGGGGTAATCAGCCCCAGCATTTT.

In DNA, the CDR3 is TGTGCCAGTAGTTCTCTAGCGGGTTCCTTCACCGGGGAGCTGTTTTTT. The encoded protein is CASSSLAGSFTGELFF. The V gene is TRBV19, the J gene TRBJ2-2; 8 bases line up with TRBD2. This CDR3 is 16 amino acids long. Germline V gene sequence: CDR1 LNHDA, CDR2 SQIVND (reference sequence). J lost 4 bases, V lost 5 bases, and 9 bases had no gene match.

This clone was seen only a few times. Here the CDR3 reads CASSYGGSSYEQYF. The CDR3, as DNA: TGTGCCAGCAGCTATGGCGGGAGCTCCTACGAGCAGTACTTC. The rearrangement joins TRBV7-3 to TRBJ2-7; 7 positions agree with TRBD2. The CDR3 totals 14 residues. The germline CDR1 and CDR2 sequences are SGHTA and FQGTGA. Losses at the gene ends were 4 bases for V and 0 bases for J; bases not matched to a gene: 3.

The CDR3 DNA sequence: TGTGCCTGGAGAATGAAAATGGGACAGGGACGCGAGCAGTACTTC. Translation gives CAWRMKMGQGREQYF. This rearrangement joins TRBV30 to TRBJ2-7; 9 bases match TRBD1. Germline V gene lookup returns CDR1 GTSNPN and CDR2 SVGIG (reference sequence). This CDR3 spans 15 amino acids. V trimming: 3 bases; J trimming: 6 bases; junction bases outside the gene matches: 12.

The chain carries TRBV6-4 and TRBJ2-2, with D hard to call. CDR1 is MRHNA and CDR2 is SNTAGT in the germline V gene. Trimming took off 5 bases at V and 7 bases at J, with 17 bases between the two ends. This CDR3 is 15 amino acids long. CDR3 sequence: CASSRDPTGGGELFF. The CDR3 nucleotides read TGTGCCAGCAGTAGAGACCCAACCGGCGGCGGGGAGCTGTTTTTT.

The chain employs TRBV5-1 and TRBJ2-7, with TRBD2 matching over 8 bases. Germline V lookup: CDR1 SGHRS, CDR2 YFSETQ. The CDR3 totals 17 residues. The ends lost 0 bases at V and 1 base at J; junction bases unmatched: 9. The CDR3 sequence is CASSLAPLAAESYEQYF. The CDR3 bases are TGCGCCAGCAGCTTGGCCCCACTAGCGGCCGAATCCTACGAGCAGTACTTC.

Many counts were recorded for this clone. The CDR3 region is CASNPTGYTEAFF. CDR3 nucleotide sequence: TGTGCCAGCAACCCGACAGGATACACTGAAGCTTTCTTT. The rearrangement links TRBV7-8 to TRBJ1-1; D may be TRBD1 (6 bases). V lost 7 bases, J lost 3 bases, and 12 bases lay in between. Germline CDR1 reads SGHVS; CDR2 reads FQNEAQ. The CDR3 length is 13 residues.

The chain combines TRBV9 with TRBJ1-2, with D possibly TRBD1 on 6 matching bases. The V and J ends lost 0 bases and 6 bases respectively, with 12 bases between them. CDR3 length: 14 amino acids. Germline V lookup: CDR1 SGDLS, CDR2 YYNGEE. CDR3 coding DNA: TGTGCCAGCAGCGTAGCTGGGGGGGGCGATGGCTACACCTTC. It specifies CASSVAGGGDGYTF.

The gene calls are TRBV12-1 and TRBJ2-7; the D call in the table, TRBD1, was not verified against the DNA. TRBV12-1 is a recognized pseudogene. The CDR3 sequence is 15 residues long. The CDR3 loop is CASSLDPGHVYEQYF. The CDR3 coding sequence is TGTGCCAGCAGCTTGGATCCGGGACACGTCTACGAGCAGTACTTC.

The chain uses TRBV2 and TRBJ1-3; D is undetermined. Trimming left V 8 bases short and J 0 bases short, with 11 bases between. The V gene's germline CDR1 is SNHLY and CDR2 FYNNEI. CDR3 size: 14 residues. CDR3 sequence reads: CASGRDNSGNTIYF. The CDR3, as DNA: TGTGCCAGCGGGCGCGACAACTCTGGAAACACCATATATTTT.

J is TRBJ1-6 and V is TRBV2, with no clear D. CDR3 size: 14 residues. V lost 7 bases and J lost 7, with 14 bases in between. Per germline, CDR1 SNHLY and CDR2 FYNNEI. The DNA for the CDR3 is TGTGCCAGCAACCCGGTAACAGCAAATTCACCCCTCCACTTT. As protein: CASNPVTANSPLHF.